The source of this T cell receptor (beta chain) is a study of blood T cell repertoires in COVID-19. On the study more broadly: Researchers got acute and convalescent COVID-19 samples from the United States, Italy and Spain. Sources were T cells, B-cell-depleted T cells, or PBMCs; the material itself was cDNA or gDNA.

The germline V gene has CDR1 MNHEY and CDR2 SMNVEV (reference sequence). CDR3 length: 13 amino acids. The V gene lost 2 bases and the J gene lost 7 bases, with 9 bases spanning the gap. As handled by the study authors: Estimates of nucleated cell counts were drawn from the amplification of reference gene primers. TCRdb's table, derived via immunoSEQ multiplex PCR, lists solely in-frame clones and lacks some. V, J and clone size are those of that table, while D and trimming were read from the DNA. The repertoire holds about 180,000 clones, with roughly 88% as singletons. This receptor was identified in a woman aged 25 to 45 with acute or convalescent COVID-19. This chain joins TRBV27 and TRBJ1-5; no firm D call. Material: peripheral blood. The chain's CDR3 is CASSLGGGQPQHF. The CDR3 region has the DNA TGTGCCAGCAGTTTAGGTGGAGGACAGCCCCAGCATTTT.